This T cell receptor (beta chain) was obtained from a study of blood T cell repertoires in COVID-19. Across the whole study: Some COVID-19 samples were acute and others convalescent; all came from the United States, Italy and Spain. Nucleic acid was either cDNA or gDNA, and it came from T cells, B-cell-depleted T cells, or PBMCs.

The Seattle patients joined while their infection was active and were tracked longitudinally afterward. The CDR3 contains 12 residues. The V and J ends lost 5 bases and 3 bases respectively, with 8 bases between them. Germline values: CDR1 SEHNR, CDR2 FQNEAQ (reference sequence). Source study methods: It was from reference gene primer amplification that nucleated cell counts were estimated. Generated by immunoSEQ multiplex PCR, the TCRdb table keeps only in-frame clones and is missing some. The V and J calls and clone size are taken from that table; D and trimming were inferred from the DNA. This table has roughly 250,000 clones, about 86% appearing once.

The sample was peripheral blood. V is TRBV7-9 and J is TRBJ2-7; D not certain. This receptor was taken from a person aged 65-85 years with COVID-19, enrolled during active disease. The CDR3 bases are TGTGCCAGCAGCCCCGTCAGCTACGAGCAGTACTTC. Translating gives CASSPVSYEQYF.